Listed here are 3 T cell receptor beta chains from one sample, sequenced in a study of shared clonotypes between healthy human individuals. Generated by immunoSEQ multiplex PCR, the TCRdb table keeps only in-frame clones and is missing some. The sample has a few million clones, just over 90% seen once. Sequencing was carried out using naive CD4+ T cells sorted from blood. The subset is: CD45RA+ positively selected. The receptors stem from a man younger than 30 in good health.

For this clone: In the same sample, other DNA sequences code for this CDR3. The V gene is TRBV5-1, the J gene TRBJ2-1; TRBD2 agrees at 8 bases. CDR1 and CDR2 from the germline V gene are SGHRS and YFSETQ. The junction had 4 bases not matched to a gene; V was cut back by 5 bases and J by 0 bases. The CDR3 contains 15 residues. The CDR3 nucleotides are TGCGCCAGCAGTTCTGGGACTAGCTCCTACAATGAGCAGTTCTTC. Translated, it gives CASSSGTSSYNEQFF.

J is TRBJ1-2 and V is TRBV6-1, with D possibly matching TRBD1 (6 bases). The V end lost 3 bases, the J end lost 8 bases, and 19 bases lay between the germline ends. The CDR3 loop spans 15 amino acids. Germline values: CDR1 MNHNS, CDR2 SASEGT. The CDR3 here is CASSDPTGLRGGYTF. The CDR3 coding sequence is TGTGCCAGCAGTGATCCGACAGGCCTGCGGGGGGGCTACACCTTC.

This clone was counted only a few times. The CDR3 DNA is TGTGCCAGCAGCCGGCCGGATACGCAGTATTTT. It specifies CASSRPDTQYF. V gene TRBV7-9 combines with J gene TRBJ2-3, with D unresolved. Germline CDR1 is SEHNR and CDR2 is FQNEAQ (reference sequence). The germline V and J ends were trimmed by 5 bases and 6 bases, with 6 bases remaining between them. CDR3 size: 11 residues.